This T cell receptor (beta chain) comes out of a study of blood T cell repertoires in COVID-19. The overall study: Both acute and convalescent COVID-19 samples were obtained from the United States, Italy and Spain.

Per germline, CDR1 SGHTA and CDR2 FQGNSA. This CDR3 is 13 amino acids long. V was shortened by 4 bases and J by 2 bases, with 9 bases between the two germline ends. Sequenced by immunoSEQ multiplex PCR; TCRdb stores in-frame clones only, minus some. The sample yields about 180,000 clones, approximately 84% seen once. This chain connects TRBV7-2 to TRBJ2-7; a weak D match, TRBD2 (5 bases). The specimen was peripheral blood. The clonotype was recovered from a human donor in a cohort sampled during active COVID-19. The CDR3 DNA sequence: TGTGCCAGCAGCTCCACGAGGGCCTACGAGCAGTACTTC. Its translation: CASSSTRAYEQYF.